This T cell receptor (beta chain) was documented in a study of blood T cell repertoires in COVID-19 (dated by TCRdb to the early 2020s). Background for the entire study: Collaborator samples came from the United States, Italy and Spain and covered acute and convalescent phases of COVID-19. The prospective study material was composed of cDNA or gDNA derived from T cells, B-cell-depleted T cells, or PBMCs. Subjects who had been exposed to COVID-19, were actively infected with it, or had recovered from it provided the deeply sampled blood TCRbeta repertoires that made up the dataset. A freely available public database, intended as a resource for researchers studying the immune response to SARS-CoV-2, is where the repertoires were released. The samples were drawn from two sources: the first 160 participants of the ongoing ImmuneRACE study, and 1,200 or so subjects contributed by 6 global collaborators. The sample metadata nearly always contained a de-identified subject ID, COVID-19 status, age in years and sex. Where available, HLA class I and class II types were taken from metadata supplied by the sample provider and were not determined by assay-based typing.

Points the paper makes about the study in general: The amount of clinical and demographic metadata varied by source and participant and was provided uncurated.

After removal of 4 bases from V and 7 bases from J, the junction retains 13 bases not matched to a gene. Based on the germline V gene, the CDR1 and CDR2 sequences are SGHVS and FQNEAQ. From its cysteine to its phenylalanine, the CDR3 spans 16 amino acids. Only the CDR3 DNA is retained, 48 bases long and in frame from the first base. Participants in the prospective study were aged about 18 to 95 years, lived in some 24 United States geographic areas, and enrolled through a virtual design. In the prospective study, participants were assigned to cohorts based on the clinical history participants reported in a screening survey and a study questionnaire. Each participant in the prospective study had whole blood, serum and a nasopharyngeal or oropharyngeal swab collected by mobile phlebotomists. Over a roughly 2-month period, participants in the prospective study had the option of providing additional blood draws and questionnaires. Blood samples from the prospective study were shipped frozen or at room temperature prior to DNA extraction.

Concerning this clone itself: Its antigen remains unidentified. No much larger clonotype is one base removed from it; base qualities were not supplied.

TCRbeta CDR3 regions were amplified from genomic DNA using the immunoSEQ Assay, a bias-controlled multiplex PCR. The authors' pipeline ran thus. Within the assay, amplification of reference gene primers was used to estimate how many nucleated cells each sample contained. Sequence reads were collapsed and filtered to measure the absolute abundance of every unique TCRbeta CDR3 rearrangement. For each sample, productive Simpson clonality was calculated as the square root of Simpson's diversity index across productive rearrangements. TCRdb stores this immuneACCESS table with in-frame sequences only. Part of the clones is absent; in the studies checked, under half of the shortfall reflects unresolved V genes, and no reason is known for the rest. That table furnishes V, J and clone size, whereas the DNA furnished D and trimming. Counted in this sample were a few hundred thousand clones; about 86% of them appeared once. The ten top clones hold 14% to 15% of the sample.

The sequence was obtained from a woman aged 45-65 years with acute COVID-19. The rearrangement joined TRBV7-8 to TRBJ1-2, with TRBD1 matching 9 junction bases. Sequenced material: PBMCs or T cells enriched from blood (not recorded which). The nucleotide sequence reads TGTGCCAGCAGCTACCTGCCGGGACAGGGTATGGGTGGCTACACCTTC. This translates into CASSYLPGQGMGGYTF.